The present T cell receptor (beta chain) was sequenced within a study of blood T cells in healthy people across ages. Study observations and caveats: It was not known whether donors were CMV positive (a possible confounder of expanded clonotype changes).

Primed by a sample-barcoded 5' primer and a J-beta primer mix, a second PCR proceeded for roughly 6 to 12 cycles. TCRdb redid the calling of the 5' RACE reads with MiXCR, one entry per CDR3 protein. The data show approximately 940,000 distinct CDR3 sequences, 40% to 60% seen once. The V end lost 7 bases, the J end lost 2 bases, and 15 bases lay between the germline ends. CDR1 and CDR2 from the germline V gene are MDHEN and SYDVKM. The CDR3 covers 15 residues. This clonotype was detected a few times. Its antigen is undetermined. The sequence was collected from a man in his thirties or forties in good health. The genes are TRBV28 and TRBJ1-5; D is unresolved. The sequencing sample was made of blood. The DNA for the CDR3 is TGTGCCAGCAAATGGGCAGGAACGGGCAATCAGCCCCAGCATTTT. As protein: CASKWAGTGNQPQHF.